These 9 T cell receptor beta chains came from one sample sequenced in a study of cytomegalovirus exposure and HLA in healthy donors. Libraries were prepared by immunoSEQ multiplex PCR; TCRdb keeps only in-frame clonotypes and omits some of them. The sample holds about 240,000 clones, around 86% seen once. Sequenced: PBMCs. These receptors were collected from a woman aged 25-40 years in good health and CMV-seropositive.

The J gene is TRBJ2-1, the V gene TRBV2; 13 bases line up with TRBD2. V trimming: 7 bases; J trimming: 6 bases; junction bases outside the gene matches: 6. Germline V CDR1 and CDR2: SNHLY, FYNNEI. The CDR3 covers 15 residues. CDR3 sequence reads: CASILAGGLSNEQFF. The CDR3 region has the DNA TGTGCCAGCATACTAGCGGGAGGGCTTAGCAATGAGCAGTTCTTC.

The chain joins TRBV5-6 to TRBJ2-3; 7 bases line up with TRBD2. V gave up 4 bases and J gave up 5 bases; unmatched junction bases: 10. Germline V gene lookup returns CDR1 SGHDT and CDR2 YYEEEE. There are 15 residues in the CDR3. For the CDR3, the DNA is TGTGCCAGCAGCCCGAGGCGGGGGACGGGAGATACGCAGTATTTT. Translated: CASSPRRGTGDTQYF.

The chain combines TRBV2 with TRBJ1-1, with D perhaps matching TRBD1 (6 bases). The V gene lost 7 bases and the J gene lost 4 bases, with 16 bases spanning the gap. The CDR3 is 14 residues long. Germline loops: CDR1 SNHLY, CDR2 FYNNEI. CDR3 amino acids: CASTIQGFSTEAFF. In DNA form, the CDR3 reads TGTGCCAGCACAATACAGGGTTTCTCCACTGAAGCTTTCTTT.

CDR3 sequence reads: CAWSWGGSGNTIYF. The CDR3 DNA is TGTGCCTGGAGTTGGGGGGGCAGTGGAAACACCATATATTTT. The gene calls are TRBV30 and TRBJ1-3; possible D gene TRBD1, 6 bases. The CDR3 is 14 amino acids. Trimming removed 2 bases from V and 3 bases from J, with 11 bases in between. Germline CDR1 is GTSNPN and CDR2 is SVGIG (reference sequence).

The CDR3 coding sequence is TGTGCCAGCGGGGGGACCCAATTTACGGCAGCTTTCTTT. Protein sequence: CASGGTQFTAAFF. V gene TRBV6-5 combines with J gene TRBJ1-1; D perhaps matches TRBD1 (5 bases). V was cut by 8 bases and J by 10 bases, with 20 bases left in between. CDR1 is MNHEY and CDR2 is SVGAGI in the germline V gene. The CDR3 runs 13 residues.

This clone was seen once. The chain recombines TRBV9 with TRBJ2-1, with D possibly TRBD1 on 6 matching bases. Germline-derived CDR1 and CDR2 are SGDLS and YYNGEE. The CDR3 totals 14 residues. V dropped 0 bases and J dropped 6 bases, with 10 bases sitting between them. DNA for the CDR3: TGTGCCAGCAGCGTAGAGGGGGACCTCAATGAGCAGTTCTTC. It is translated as CASSVEGDLNEQFF.

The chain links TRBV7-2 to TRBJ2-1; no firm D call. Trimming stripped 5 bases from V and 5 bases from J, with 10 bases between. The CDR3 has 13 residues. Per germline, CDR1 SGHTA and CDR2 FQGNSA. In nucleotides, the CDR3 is TGTGCCAGCAGCGTTGGCATGGACAATGAGCAGTTCTTC. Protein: CASSVGMDNEQFF.

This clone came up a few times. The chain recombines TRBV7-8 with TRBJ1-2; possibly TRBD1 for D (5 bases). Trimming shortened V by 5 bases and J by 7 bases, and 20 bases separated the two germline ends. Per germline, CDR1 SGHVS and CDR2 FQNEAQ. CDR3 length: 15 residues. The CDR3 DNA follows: TGTGCCAGCAGCCCAGCCTCGACAGTTCTAGTTGGCTACACCTTC. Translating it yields CASSPASTVLVGYTF. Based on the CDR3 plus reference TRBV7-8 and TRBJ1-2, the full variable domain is GAGVSQSPRYKVAKRGQDVALRCDPISGHVSLFWYQQALGQGPEFLTYFQNEAQLDKSGLPSDRFFAERPEGSVSTLKIQRTQQEDSAVYLCASSPASTVLVGYTFGSGTRLTVV.

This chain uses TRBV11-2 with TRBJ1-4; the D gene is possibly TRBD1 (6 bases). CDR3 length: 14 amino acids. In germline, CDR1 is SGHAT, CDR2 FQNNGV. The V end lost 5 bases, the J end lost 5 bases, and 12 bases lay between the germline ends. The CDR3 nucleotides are TGTGCCAGCAGCCCCCCCGACAGGAATGAAAAACTGTTTTTT. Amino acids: CASSPPDRNEKLFF. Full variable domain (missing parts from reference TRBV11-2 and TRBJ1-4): EAGVAQSPRYKIIEKRQSVAFWCNPISGHATLYWYQQILGQGPKLLIQFQNNGVVDDSQLPKDRFSAERLKGVDSTLKIQPAKLEDSAVYLCASSPPDRNEKLFFGSGTQLSVL.